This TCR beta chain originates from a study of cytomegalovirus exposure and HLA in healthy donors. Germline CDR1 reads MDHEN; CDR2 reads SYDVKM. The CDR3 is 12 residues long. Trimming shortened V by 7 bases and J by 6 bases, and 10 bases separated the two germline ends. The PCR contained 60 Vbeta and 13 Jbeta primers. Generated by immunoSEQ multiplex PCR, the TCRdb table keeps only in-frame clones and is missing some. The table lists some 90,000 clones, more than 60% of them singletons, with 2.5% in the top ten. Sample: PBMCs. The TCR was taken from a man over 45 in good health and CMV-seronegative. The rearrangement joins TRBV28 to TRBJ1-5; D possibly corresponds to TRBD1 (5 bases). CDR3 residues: CASNQGGQPQHF. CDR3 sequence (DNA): TGTGCCAGCAACCAGGGTGGTCAGCCCCAGCATTTT.